This T cell receptor beta chain appears in the sequencing data of a study of blood T cell repertoires in COVID-19. This CDR3 contains 16 residues. The V gene end was trimmed by 5 bases and the J gene end by 4 bases; junction bases not matched to a gene: 13. Germline V CDR1 and CDR2: SGHAT, FQNNGV. Clones were read by immunoSEQ multiplex PCR, and TCRdb kept only the in-frame ones, dropping some. This table has under 200,000 clones, approximately 80% appearing once. Participants' reported clinical history set cohort assignment. Sequenced material: PBMCs or T cells enriched from blood (not recorded which). V usage is TRBV11-2 and J usage is TRBJ2-5; 7 bases are a match to TRBD2. The TCR comes from a man in his fifties who had recovered from COVID-19. In DNA, the CDR3 is TGTGCCAGCAGCCCCAACACAGCCTGGGAGGGAGAGACCCAGTACTTC. Protein sequence: CASSPNTAWEGETQYF.